A selection of T cell receptor beta chains follows, all from one sample in a study of CD8 T cells in Susac syndrome. TCRdb re-called the immunoSEQ multiplex PCR reads with MiXCR, one entry per CDR3 protein. The sample holds about 120,000 distinct CDR3 sequences, roughly 94% seen once. Sequencing used CD4+ T cells from PBMCs. The receptors come from a human donor in good health. Both conserved end residues are part of each CDR3. A D gene is named only where the DNA matches it firmly. A clone size is listed for some rows: how often the clone was seen (once, few, many), or a class if it is expanded.

j_call,clone_size,d_call,v_call,cdr3_nt,cdr3_aa
TRBJ2-1,.,TRBD2,TRBV3-1,TGTGCCAGCAGCCAAGGGACTAGCGGGAGAAAAACGTTCTTC,CASSQGTSGRKTFF
TRBJ1-1,.,.,TRBV6-5,TGTGCCAGCAGTTACTCGAGCAGGGAGGACACTGAAGCTTTCTTT,CASSYSSREDTEAFF
TRBJ2-2,.,TRBD1,TRBV9,TGTGCCAGCGCTAGCAGGGGGACCGGGGAGCTGTTTTTT,CASASRGTGELFF
TRBJ2-7,.,.,TRBV18,TGTGCCAGCTCACCACCGTCTACTCCCGGTCAGTACTTC,CASSPPSTPGQYF
TRBJ2-1,.,TRBD2,TRBV18,TGTGCCAGCTCACCATGGAGCCCACTAGCGGGGAGGCCGTTATATAACAATGAGCAGTTCTTC,CASSPWSPLAGRPLYNNEQFF
TRBJ2-1,.,TRBD2,TRBV5-1,TGCGCCAGCAGCTTGGTGTCCGCTAGCGGGCCCCTGGGTGAGCAGTTCTTC,CASSLVSASGPLGEQFF
TRBJ2-7,once,.,TRBV20-1,TGCAGTGCTAGAGATTTTCAGGGATCCTACGAGCAGTACTTC,CSARDFQGSYEQYF
TRBJ1-1,.,.,TRBV5-1,TGCGCCAGCAGCTTGGTTAATGTGGACACTGAAGCTTTCTTT,CASSLVNVDTEAFF
TRBJ2-3,.,.,TRBV29-1,TGCAGCGTTGGTAGGGGAGGAGGCGCAGATACGCAGTATTTT,CSVGRGGGADTQYF
TRBJ2-3,.,.,TRBV7-2,TGTGCCAGCAGCTTAGATATGAGCGGAAGCACAGATACGCAGTATTTT,CASSLDMSGSTDTQYF
TRBJ1-2,.,.,TRBV5-1,TGCGCCAGCAGCTCCCAGGAGGACTATGGCTACACCTTC,CASSSQEDYGYTF
TRBJ2-7,.,.,TRBV7-3,TGTGCCAGCAGCCGAAAGGACATAAGCGAGCAGTACTTC,CASSRKDISEQYF
TRBJ2-1,.,TRBD2,TRBV15,TGTGCCACCAGCAGGGGCGGACTAGGGGAGTACAATGAGCAGTTCTTC,CATSRGGLGEYNEQFF
TRBJ2-7,.,.,TRBV3-1,TGTGCCAGCACCAAGGGAGTCCGCACAGGGGAGCAGTACTTC,CASTKGVRTGEQYF
TRBJ2-7,.,TRBD2,TRBV19,TGTGCCAGTAGTACCGGGACTAGCGGCTACGAGCAGTACTTC,CASSTGTSGYEQYF
TRBJ2-5,.,TRBD2,TRBV5-1,TGCGCCAGCAACCTTGCCATCGCGGGAGACAAGACCCAGTACTTC,CASNLAIAGDKTQYF
TRBJ2-7,.,.,TRBV20-1,TGCAGTGCTAGGTCCGCGTCTTTGGCCGACGAGCAGTACTTC,CSARSASLADEQYF
TRBJ2-1,.,TRBD2,TRBV29-1,TGCAGCGGGAACATAGCGGGAGGGGGAAATGAGCAGTTCTTC,CSGNIAGGGNEQFF
TRBJ2-5,.,.,TRBV7-2,TGTGCCAGCAGCTTGCCGGGTGCGCCGGAGACCCAGTACTTC,CASSLPGAPETQYF
TRBJ1-2,.,.,TRBV3-1,TGTGCCAGCAGCCAAGGGACGCTCGGCTACACCTTC,CASSQGTLGYTF
TRBJ2-1,.,.,TRBV20-1,TGCAGTGCTCGGGGACGGCCTCATGAGCAGTTCTTC,CSARGRPHEQFF
TRBJ1-5,.,.,TRBV20-1,TGCAGTACCAGGGTGGAAGAGGGCAATCAGCCCCAGCATTTT,CSTRVEEGNQPQHF
TRBJ2-5,.,.,TRBV27,TGTGCCAGCAGTCCGCACACCCAAGAGACCCAGTACTTC,CASSPHTQETQYF
TRBJ2-3,.,.,TRBV11-3,TGTGCCAGCAGCTTAGTGTCGGCGGATACGCAGTATTTT,CASSLVSADTQYF
TRBJ1-1,.,.,TRBV2,TGTGCCAGCAGTACCGGACAGCATAACACTGAAGCTTTCTTT,CASSTGQHNTEAFF
TRBJ2-5,.,.,TRBV12-3/TRBV12-4,TGTGCCAGCAGCCCGGGATTGGGGGAGACCCAGTACTTC,CASSPGLGETQYF
TRBJ2-1,once,TRBD1,TRBV6-4,TGTGCCAGCAGTGAAACAGGGGCTTCCTACAATGAGCAGTTCTTC,CASSETGASYNEQFF
TRBJ1-2,.,TRBD1,TRBV18,TGTGCCAGCTCACCACCCGGACAGGGACTCGGCGGCTATGGCTACACCTTC,CASSPPGQGLGGYGYTF
TRBJ2-2,.,TRBD2,TRBV5-1,TGCGCCAGCAGCCCGGGACTAGCGGGAGGAACCACCGGGGAGCTGTTTTTT,CASSPGLAGGTTGELFF
TRBJ2-7,.,TRBD2,TRBV27,TGTGCCAGCATTGCCGGGACTAGCGGTAGCTCCTACGAGCAGTACTTC,CASIAGTSGSSYEQYF
TRBJ1-4,.,.,TRBV20-1,TGCAGTGCTAGAGGAGCCGGGGATGCGACAACTAATGAAAAACTGTTTTTT,CSARGAGDATTNEKLFF
TRBJ2-1,.,.,TRBV7-9,TGTGCCAGCAGCTTAATGTACTCGTCTACGGAGCAGTTCTTC,CASSLMYSSTEQFF
TRBJ2-3,.,.,TRBV5-1,TGCGCCAGCAGCTTGTTTGGGGGGGCAGGAACAGATACGCAGTATTTT,CASSLFGGAGTDTQYF
TRBJ2-7,.,TRBD1,TRBV7-9,TGTGCCAGCAGCTTAGGGAAGGGACAGGGGGCGCGGTTAAATGAGCAGTACTTC,CASSLGKGQGARLNEQYF
TRBJ2-7,.,TRBD2,TRBV11-2,TGTGCCAGCAGCCAGACAGTAAGGGGAGGTAGCGGGCCTACCTCCTACGAGCAGTACTTC,CASSQTVRGGSGPTSYEQYF
TRBJ2-1,once,.,TRBV19,TGTGCCAGTATGAGCTGGCAGAGCTCCTACAATGAGCAGTTCTTC,CASMSWQSSYNEQFF
TRBJ2-7,.,TRBD1,TRBV7-8,TGTGCCAGCAGCTTAGGGTCGGCAGGGGGCTTGTACGAGCAGTACTTC,CASSLGSAGGLYEQYF
TRBJ2-4,.,TRBD2,TRBV4-2,TGTGCCAGCAGCCAAAATAGCGGGACGGGGGTTTCAACGAGGAACATTCAGTACTTC,CASSQNSGTGVSTRNIQYF
TRBJ2-4,.,.,TRBV20-1,TGCAGTGCTAGAGCTCGACCCGGGGCCAAAAACATTCAGTACTTC,CSARARPGAKNIQYF
TRBJ1-6,.,.,TRBV6-5,TGTGCCAGCAGTTACAGATACTCCTATAATTCACCCCTCCACTTT,CASSYRYSYNSPLHF
TRBJ2-3,once,.,TRBV12-3/TRBV12-4,TGTGCCAGCAGCCCCTACCAGTATACGCAGTATTTT,CASSPYQYTQYF
TRBJ2-7,.,.,TRBV5-6,TGTGCCAGCAGGCCCATTTCCAGGGCGCTAGGTTCCGAGCAGTACTTC,CASRPISRALGSEQYF
TRBJ2-5,.,TRBD2,TRBV10-2,TGCGCCAGCACGGCAAGGGAGGGATTCCAAGAGACCCAGTACTTC,CASTAREGFQETQYF
TRBJ2-7,.,.,TRBV18,TGTGCCAGCTCACCACCGACCGATTACGAGCAGTACTTC,CASSPPTDYEQYF
TRBJ2-1,once,TRBD2,TRBV10-1,TGCGCCAGCAGCGATACTAGCGGGTCTTACAATGAGCAGTTCTTC,CASSDTSGSYNEQFF
TRBJ1-4,.,.,TRBV2,TGTGCCAGCAGTGAACGGGGAGTCCATAATGAAAAACTGTTTTTT,CASSERGVHNEKLFF
TRBJ2-7,.,.,TRBV6-5,TGTGCCAGCATTCGGACTGGATCCTACGAGCAGTACTTC,CASIRTGSYEQYF
TRBJ1-1,.,.,TRBV28,TGTGCCAGCAGTTCCGGGGGCCTGAACACTGAAGCTTTCTTT,CASSSGGLNTEAFF
TRBJ1-2,.,TRBD1,TRBV7-9,TGTGCCACCAGCTTACCTCCGGGACAGGGGGATGGCTACACCTTC,CATSLPPGQGDGYTF
TRBJ2-5,.,.,TRBV6-5,TGTGCCAGCAGTAGAGGACCGGGGGAGACCCAGTACTTC,CASSRGPGETQYF
TRBJ2-7,once,TRBD1,TRBV5-1,TGCGCCAGCAGCCCAGCTCCGGGACAGGGCTACGAGCAGTACTTC,CASSPAPGQGYEQYF
TRBJ2-1,.,TRBD2,TRBV5-1,TGCGCCAGCAGCTTGGGAACTAGCGGGGACGAGCAGTTCTTC,CASSLGTSGDEQFF
TRBJ2-1,once,.,TRBV29-1,TGCAGCGTTGAAGACAGGCTAGCGAATAGGCAGTTCTTC,CSVEDRLANRQFF
TRBJ2-2,.,TRBD2,TRBV4-2,TGTGCCAGCAGCCAAGATGGAGTAGCGGGCACCGGGGAGCTGTTTTTT,CASSQDGVAGTGELFF
TRBJ2-2,.,.,TRBV9,TGTGCCAGCAGCGTAGGAGGGGCGAACACCGGGGAGCTGTTTTTT,CASSVGGANTGELFF
TRBJ2-7,.,TRBD2,TRBV20-1,TGCAGTGCTAGAGGGGGACTAGCGGGAGTAGACTACGAGCAGTACTTC,CSARGGLAGVDYEQYF
TRBJ2-3,.,.,TRBV27,TGTGCCAGCAGTTTTGGGGGCCCAGATACGCAGTATTTT,CASSFGGPDTQYF
TRBJ1-2,.,TRBD1,TRBV25-1,TGTGCCAGCAGTGGGGACAGAGGGTATGGCTACACCTTC,CASSGDRGYGYTF
TRBJ1-5,.,.,TRBV6-2/TRBV6-3,TGTGCCAGCAGTTGGGGCCATAGCAATCAGCCCCAGCATTTT,CASSWGHSNQPQHF
TRBJ2-5,.,TRBD2,TRBV2,TGTGCCAGCAGTGATTCGACTAGCGGACAGACCCAGTACTTC,CASSDSTSGQTQYF